The TCR beta chain described here comes from a study of shared clonotypes between healthy human individuals. The assay was carried out at the deep level. Assay: immunoSEQ multiplex PCR; the TCRdb copy retains only in-frame clones and omits some. This sample yields around 530,000 clones, of which roughly four fifths are seen a single time; 12% belongs to the top ten. With 5 bases removed from V and 1 base from J, the gap between germline ends came to 11 bases. The CDR3 is 14 amino acids. The germline gives CDR1 KGHSH, CDR2 LQKENI. This clonotype was obtained from a woman in her thirties or forties in good health. Some clones in this sample may be carry-over from other donors' samples. The source material was PBMCs. This chain connects TRBV18 to TRBJ2-5; perhaps TRBD1 as D (5 bases). CDR3 protein: CASSSEQVQETQYF. For the CDR3, the DNA is TGTGCCAGCTCAAGCGAACAGGTCCAAGAGACCCAGTACTTC.